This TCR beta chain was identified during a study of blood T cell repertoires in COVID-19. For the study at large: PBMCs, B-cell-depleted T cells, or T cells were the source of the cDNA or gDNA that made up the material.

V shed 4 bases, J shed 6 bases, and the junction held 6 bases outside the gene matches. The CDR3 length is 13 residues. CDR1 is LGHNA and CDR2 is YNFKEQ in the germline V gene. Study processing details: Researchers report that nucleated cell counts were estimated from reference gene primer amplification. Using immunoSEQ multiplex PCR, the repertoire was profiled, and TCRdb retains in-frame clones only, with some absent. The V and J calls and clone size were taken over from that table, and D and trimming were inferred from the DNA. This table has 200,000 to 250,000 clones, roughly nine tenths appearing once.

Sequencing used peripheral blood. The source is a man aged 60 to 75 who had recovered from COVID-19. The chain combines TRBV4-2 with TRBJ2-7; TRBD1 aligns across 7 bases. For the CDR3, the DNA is TGTGCCAGCAGCCCACGACAGGGTAGCGAGCAGTACTTC. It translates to CASSPRQGSEQYF.